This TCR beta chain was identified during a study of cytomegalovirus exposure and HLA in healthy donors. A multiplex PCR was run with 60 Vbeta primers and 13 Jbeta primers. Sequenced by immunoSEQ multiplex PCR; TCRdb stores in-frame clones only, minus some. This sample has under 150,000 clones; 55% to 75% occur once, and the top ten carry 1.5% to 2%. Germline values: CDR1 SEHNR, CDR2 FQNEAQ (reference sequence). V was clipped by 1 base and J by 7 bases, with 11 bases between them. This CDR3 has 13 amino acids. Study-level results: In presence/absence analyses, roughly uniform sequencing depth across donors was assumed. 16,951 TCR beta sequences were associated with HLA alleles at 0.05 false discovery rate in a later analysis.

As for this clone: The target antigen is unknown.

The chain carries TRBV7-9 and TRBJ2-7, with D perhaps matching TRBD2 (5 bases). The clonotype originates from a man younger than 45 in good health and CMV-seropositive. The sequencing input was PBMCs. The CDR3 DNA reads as TGTGCCAGCAGCTTAGAATTGGGGAGAGAGCAGTACTTC. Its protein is CASSLELGREQYF.